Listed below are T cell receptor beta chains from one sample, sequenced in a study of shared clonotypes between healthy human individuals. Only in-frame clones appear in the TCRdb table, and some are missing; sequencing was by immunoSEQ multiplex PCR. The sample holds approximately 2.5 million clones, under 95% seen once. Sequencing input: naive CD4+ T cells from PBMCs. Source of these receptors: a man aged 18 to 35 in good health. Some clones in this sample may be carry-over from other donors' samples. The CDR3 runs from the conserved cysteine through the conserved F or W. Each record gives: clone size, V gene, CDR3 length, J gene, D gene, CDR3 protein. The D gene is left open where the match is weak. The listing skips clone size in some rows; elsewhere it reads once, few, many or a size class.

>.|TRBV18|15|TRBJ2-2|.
CASSPATDYPGELFF
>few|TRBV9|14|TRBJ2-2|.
CASSVAGSTGELFF
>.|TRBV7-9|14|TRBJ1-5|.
CASSLVGSNQPQHF
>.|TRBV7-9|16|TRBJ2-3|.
CASSLGYEFYMDTQYF
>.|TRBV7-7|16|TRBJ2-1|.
CASSPATWAGLNEQFF
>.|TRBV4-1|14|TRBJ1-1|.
CASSLRPDSGEGFF
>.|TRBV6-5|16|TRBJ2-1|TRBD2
CASSYVGLAGSNEQFF
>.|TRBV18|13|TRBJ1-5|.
CASSDGGDQPQHF
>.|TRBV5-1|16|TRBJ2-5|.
CASSLEAGVLQETQYF
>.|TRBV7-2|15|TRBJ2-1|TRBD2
CASSLLGLGYNEQFF
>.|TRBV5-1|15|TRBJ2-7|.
CASSFSSGDSYEQYF
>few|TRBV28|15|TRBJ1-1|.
CASSLLGGEDTEAFF
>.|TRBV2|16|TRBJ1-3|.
CATAGGTLNSGNTIYF
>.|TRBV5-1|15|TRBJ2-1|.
CASNPDTRSYNEQFF
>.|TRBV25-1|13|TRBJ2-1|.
CASSAMTVAEQFF
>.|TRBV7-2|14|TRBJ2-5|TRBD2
CASSYGTTQETQYF
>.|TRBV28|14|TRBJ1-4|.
CASRPAQGREKLFF
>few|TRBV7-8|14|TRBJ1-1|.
CASSLGPTGTEAFF
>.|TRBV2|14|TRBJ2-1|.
CASSSRGHTNEQFF
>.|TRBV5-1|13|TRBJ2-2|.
CASSSDPTGELFF
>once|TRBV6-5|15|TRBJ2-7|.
CASSYSEQKLYEQYF
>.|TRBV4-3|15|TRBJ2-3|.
CASSQAVGQTDTQYF
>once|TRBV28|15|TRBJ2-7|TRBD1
CASSRQGRPPYEQYF
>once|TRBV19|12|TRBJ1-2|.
CASSMTSYGYTF
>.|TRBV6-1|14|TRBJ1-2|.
CASSEAGTRYGYTF
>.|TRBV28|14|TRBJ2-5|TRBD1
CASSFQGAVETQYF